This is a list of T cell receptor beta chains from one sample in a study of CD8 T cells in ankylosing spondylitis. One entry per CDR3 protein results from TCRdb running MiXCR on the 5' RACE reads. Of 250,000 to 300,000 distinct CDR3 sequences in the sample, around 18% are singletons; the top ten hold roughly 8.3%. Sequenced input: blood, either unsorted or a sorted T cell fraction (not recorded which). The receptor set was obtained from a male donor with ankylosing spondylitis or in good health (not recorded which). Both conserved end residues are part of each CDR3. The D gene is left open where the match is weak. Rows may omit the clone size; those that give it use once, few, many or a size class.

TRBV5-1	NA	NA	TRBJ2-3	CTSSLGSDTQYF	TGCACCAGCAGCTTGGGGTCAGATACGCAGTATTTT
TRBV12-3/TRBV12-4	NA	NA	TRBJ2-2	CASRETTSTGELFF	TGTGCCAGCAGAGAGACGACTAGCACCGGGGAGCTGTTTTTT
TRBV20-1	NA	few	TRBJ1-4	CSASVGAATNEKLFF	TGCAGTGCTAGTGTCGGGGCGGCAACTAATGAAAAACTGTTTTTT
TRBV12-3/TRBV12-4	NA	many	TRBJ2-2	CASSLGARTGELFF	TGTGCCAGCAGTCTGGGGGCGCGCACCGGGGAGCTGTTTTTT
TRBV24-1	TRBD2	NA	TRBJ2-3	CATSEITSGKDTQYF	TGTGCCACCAGTGAAATCACTAGCGGGAAGGATACGCAGTATTTT
TRBV20-1	NA	NA	TRBJ2-5	CSARDFQETQYF	TGCAGTGCCAGGGACTTCCAAGAGACCCAGTACTTC
TRBV29-1	TRBD1	few	TRBJ1-2	CSVDRTGGAGGYTF	TGCAGCGTAGACCGGACAGGGGGCGCGGGAGGCTACACCTTC
TRBV3-1	TRBD2	NA	TRBJ2-1	CASSHSGRAGDEQFF	TGTGCCAGCAGCCATAGCGGGAGGGCGGGCGATGAGCAGTTCTTC
TRBV6-1	NA	few	TRBJ2-3	CASSRSQGDTQYF	TGTGCCAGCAGCCGAAGCCAAGGGGATACGCAGTATTTT
TRBV6-4	TRBD2	many	TRBJ2-1	CASSLTSGEHNEQFF	TGTGCCAGCAGTCTTACTAGCGGGGAGCACAATGAGCAGTTCTTC
TRBV5-1	TRBD2	NA	TRBJ2-1	CASSLGGLAGGPNEQFF	TGCGCCAGCAGCTTGGGGGGACTAGCGGGAGGTCCCAATGAGCAGTTCTTC
TRBV29-1	TRBD2	NA	TRBJ2-1	CSVGILAGVNEQFF	TGCAGCGTTGGGATCCTAGCGGGAGTCAATGAGCAGTTCTTC